This TCR beta chain was sequenced during a study of vaccination effects on CD4 cells after COVID-19. In regard to this clone: Its cognate antigen is unknown. Other DNA sequences from this sample encode an identical CDR3 as well.

TCRdb's copy holds only in-frame clones and misses some; the assay was immunoSEQ multiplex PCR. The data contain under 65,000 clones, roughly 80% of them seen just once; the ten biggest clones take up roughly 2.3%. Ahead of sequencing, the ViraFEST assay grew antigen-specific CD4+ T cells using viral peptide pools. CD4+ T cell isolation took place after 10 days of culture. The source of this sequence is a human donor who received a COVID-19 vaccine. The starting material was CD4+ T cells from PBMCs cultured with HCoV-229E spike peptides, obtained before COVID-19 vaccination.

The CDR3 is CASSIQETQYF. The DNA for the CDR3 is TGCGCCAGCAGCATACAAGAGACCCAGTACTTC. The chain carries TRBV5-1 and TRBJ2-5, with D unresolved. This CDR3 is built from 11 residues. CDR1 is SGHRS, CDR2 YFSETQ, per germline. Trimming pared 4 bases from V and 2 bases from J, leaving 3 bases between.